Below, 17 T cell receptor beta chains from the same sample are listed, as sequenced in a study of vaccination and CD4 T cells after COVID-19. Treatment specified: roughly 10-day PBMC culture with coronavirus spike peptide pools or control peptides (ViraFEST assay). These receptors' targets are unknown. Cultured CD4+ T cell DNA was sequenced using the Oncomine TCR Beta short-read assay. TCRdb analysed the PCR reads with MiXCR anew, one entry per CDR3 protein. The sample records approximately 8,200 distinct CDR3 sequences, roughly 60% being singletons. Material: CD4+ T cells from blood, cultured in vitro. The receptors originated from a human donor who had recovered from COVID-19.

CDR3 sequence reads: CASAPVRNEQFF. The CDR3 DNA sequence: TGTGCCAGCGCCCCGGTTCGGAATGAGCAGTTCTTC. This chain joins TRBV11-3 and TRBJ2-1; D unclear. The CDR3 extends over 12 amino acids. The germline gives CDR1 SGHNT, CDR2 YENEEA. Trimming took 8 bases from V and 7 from J, leaving 12 bases between them.

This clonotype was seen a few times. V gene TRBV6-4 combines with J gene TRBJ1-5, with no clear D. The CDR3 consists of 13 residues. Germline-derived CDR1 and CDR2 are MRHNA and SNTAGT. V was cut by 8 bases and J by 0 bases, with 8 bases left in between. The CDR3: CASPPYSNQPQHF. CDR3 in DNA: TGTGCCAGCCCCCCTTATAGCAATCAGCCCCAGCATTTT.

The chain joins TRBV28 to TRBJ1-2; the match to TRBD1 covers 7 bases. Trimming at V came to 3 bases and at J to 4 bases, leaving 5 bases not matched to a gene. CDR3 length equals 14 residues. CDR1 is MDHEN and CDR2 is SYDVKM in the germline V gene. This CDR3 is CASSLTGPPYGYTF. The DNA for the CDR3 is TGTGCCAGCAGTTTGACAGGGCCTCCCTATGGCTACACCTTC.

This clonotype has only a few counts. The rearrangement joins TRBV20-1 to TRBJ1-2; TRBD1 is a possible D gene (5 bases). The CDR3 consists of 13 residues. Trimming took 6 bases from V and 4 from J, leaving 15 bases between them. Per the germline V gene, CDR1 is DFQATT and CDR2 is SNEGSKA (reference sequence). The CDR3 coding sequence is TGCAGTGCCATGCTGGGGCTGATCTATGGCTACACCTTC. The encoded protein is CSAMLGLIYGYTF.

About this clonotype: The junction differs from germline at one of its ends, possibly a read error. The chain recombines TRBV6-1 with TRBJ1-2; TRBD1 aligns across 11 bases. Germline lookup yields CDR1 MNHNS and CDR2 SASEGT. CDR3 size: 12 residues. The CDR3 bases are TGTGCCAGCAGAGGGGACAGGGGACAGGGGGCCTTC. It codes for CASRGDRGQGAF.

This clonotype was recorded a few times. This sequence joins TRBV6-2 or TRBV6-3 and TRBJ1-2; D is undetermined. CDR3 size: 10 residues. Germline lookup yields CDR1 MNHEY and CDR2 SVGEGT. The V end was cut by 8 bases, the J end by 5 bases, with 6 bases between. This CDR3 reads CASGPYGYTF. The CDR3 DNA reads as TGTGCCAGCGGGCCATATGGCTACACCTTC.

Here the CDR3 DNA reads TGTGCCAGCAGCCTCACGACAGGGGAGACCTACGAGCAGTACTTC. It is translated as CASSLTTGETYEQYF. The rearrangement joins TRBV7-8 to TRBJ2-7; 8 nucleotides align to TRBD1. CDR1 is SGHVS and CDR2 is FQNEAQ in the germline V gene. This CDR3 region has 15 residues. V lost 5 bases to trimming and J lost 2 bases; unmatched junction nucleotides: 8. Using reference TRBV7-8 and TRBJ2-7 for the parts outside the CDR3, the full variable domain is GAGVSQSPRYKVAKRGQDVALRCDPISGHVSLFWYQQALGQGPEFLTYFQNEAQLDKSGLPSDRFFAERPEGSVSTLKIQRTQQEDSAVYLCASSLTTGETYEQYFGPGTRLTVT.

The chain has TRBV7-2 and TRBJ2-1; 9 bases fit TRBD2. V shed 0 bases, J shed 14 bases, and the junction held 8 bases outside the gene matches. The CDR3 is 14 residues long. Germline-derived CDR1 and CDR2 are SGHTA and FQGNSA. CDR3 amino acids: CASSLAASGNSEFF. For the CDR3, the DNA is TGTGCCAGCAGCTTAGCCGCTAGCGGGAATAGTGAGTTCTTC.

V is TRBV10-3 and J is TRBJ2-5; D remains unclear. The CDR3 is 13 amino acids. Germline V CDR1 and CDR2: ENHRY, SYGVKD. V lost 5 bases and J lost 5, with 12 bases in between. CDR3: CAISRLVVETQYF. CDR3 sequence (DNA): TGTGCCATCAGTAGACTGGTTGTTGAGACCCAGTACTTC.

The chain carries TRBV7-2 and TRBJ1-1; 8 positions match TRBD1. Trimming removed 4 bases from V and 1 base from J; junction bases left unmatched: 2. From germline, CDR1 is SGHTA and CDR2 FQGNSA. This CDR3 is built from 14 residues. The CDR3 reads CASSSQGGNTEAFF. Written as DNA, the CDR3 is TGTGCCAGCAGCTCACAGGGGGGGAACACTGAAGCTTTCTTT.

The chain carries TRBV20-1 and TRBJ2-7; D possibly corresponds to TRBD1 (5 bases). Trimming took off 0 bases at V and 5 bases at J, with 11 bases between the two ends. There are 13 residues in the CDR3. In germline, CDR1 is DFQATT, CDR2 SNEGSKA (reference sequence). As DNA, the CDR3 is TGCAGTGCTAGAGATCTCCAGGGCCACGAGCAGTACTTC. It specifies CSARDLQGHEQYF.

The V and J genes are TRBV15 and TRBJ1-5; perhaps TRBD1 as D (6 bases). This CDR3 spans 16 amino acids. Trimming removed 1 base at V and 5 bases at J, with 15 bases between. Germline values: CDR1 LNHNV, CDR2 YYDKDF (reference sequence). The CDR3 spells CATSRGWGQRDQPQHF. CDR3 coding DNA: TGTGCCACCAGCAGAGGGTGGGGACAACGGGATCAGCCCCAGCATTTT.

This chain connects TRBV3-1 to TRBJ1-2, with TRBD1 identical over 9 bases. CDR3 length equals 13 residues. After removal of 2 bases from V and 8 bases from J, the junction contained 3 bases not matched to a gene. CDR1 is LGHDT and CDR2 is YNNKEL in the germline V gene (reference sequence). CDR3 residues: CASSQTGGGGYTF. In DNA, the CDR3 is TGTGCCAGCAGCCAAACAGGGGGCGGGGGCTACACCTTC.

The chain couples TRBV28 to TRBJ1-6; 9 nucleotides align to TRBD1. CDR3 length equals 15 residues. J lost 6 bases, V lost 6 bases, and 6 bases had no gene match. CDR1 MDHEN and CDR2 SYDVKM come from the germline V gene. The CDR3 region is CASSTPGQGNSPLHF. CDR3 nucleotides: TGTGCCAGCAGCACCCCGGGACAGGGTAATTCACCCCTCCACTTT.

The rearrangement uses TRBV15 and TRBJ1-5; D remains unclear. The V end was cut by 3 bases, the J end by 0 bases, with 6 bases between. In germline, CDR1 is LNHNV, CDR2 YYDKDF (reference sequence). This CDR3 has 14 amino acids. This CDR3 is CATSRVYSNQPQHF. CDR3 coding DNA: TGTGCCACCAGCAGGGTTTATAGCAATCAGCCCCAGCATTTT.

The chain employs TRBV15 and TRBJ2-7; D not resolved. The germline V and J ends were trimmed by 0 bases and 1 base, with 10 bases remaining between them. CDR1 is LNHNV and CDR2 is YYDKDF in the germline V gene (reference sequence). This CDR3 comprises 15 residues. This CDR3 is CATSRDLETSYEQYF. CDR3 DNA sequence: TGTGCCACCAGCAGAGATTTAGAAACTTCCTACGAGCAGTACTTC.

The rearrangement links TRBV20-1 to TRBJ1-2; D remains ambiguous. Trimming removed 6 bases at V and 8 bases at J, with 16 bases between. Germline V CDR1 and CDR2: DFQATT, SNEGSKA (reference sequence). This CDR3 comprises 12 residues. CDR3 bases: TGCAGTGCGCTTTTAACGGCCGGGGGCTACACCTTC. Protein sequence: CSALLTAGGYTF.